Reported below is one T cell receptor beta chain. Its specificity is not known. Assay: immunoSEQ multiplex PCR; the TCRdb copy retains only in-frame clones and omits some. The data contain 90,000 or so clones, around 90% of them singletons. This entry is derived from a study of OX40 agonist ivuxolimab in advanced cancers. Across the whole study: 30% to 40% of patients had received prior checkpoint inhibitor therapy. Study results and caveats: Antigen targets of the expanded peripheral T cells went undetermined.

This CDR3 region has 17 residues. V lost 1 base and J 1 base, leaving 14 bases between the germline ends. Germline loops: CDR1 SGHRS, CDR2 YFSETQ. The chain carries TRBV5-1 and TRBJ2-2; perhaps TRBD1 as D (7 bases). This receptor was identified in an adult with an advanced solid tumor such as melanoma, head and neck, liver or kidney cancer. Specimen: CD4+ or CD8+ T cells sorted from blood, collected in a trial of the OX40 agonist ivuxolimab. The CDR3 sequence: CASSLMTGRLNTGELFF. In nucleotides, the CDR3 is TGCGCCAGCAGCTTGATGACAGGGAGGTTGAACACCGGGGAGCTGTTTTTT.